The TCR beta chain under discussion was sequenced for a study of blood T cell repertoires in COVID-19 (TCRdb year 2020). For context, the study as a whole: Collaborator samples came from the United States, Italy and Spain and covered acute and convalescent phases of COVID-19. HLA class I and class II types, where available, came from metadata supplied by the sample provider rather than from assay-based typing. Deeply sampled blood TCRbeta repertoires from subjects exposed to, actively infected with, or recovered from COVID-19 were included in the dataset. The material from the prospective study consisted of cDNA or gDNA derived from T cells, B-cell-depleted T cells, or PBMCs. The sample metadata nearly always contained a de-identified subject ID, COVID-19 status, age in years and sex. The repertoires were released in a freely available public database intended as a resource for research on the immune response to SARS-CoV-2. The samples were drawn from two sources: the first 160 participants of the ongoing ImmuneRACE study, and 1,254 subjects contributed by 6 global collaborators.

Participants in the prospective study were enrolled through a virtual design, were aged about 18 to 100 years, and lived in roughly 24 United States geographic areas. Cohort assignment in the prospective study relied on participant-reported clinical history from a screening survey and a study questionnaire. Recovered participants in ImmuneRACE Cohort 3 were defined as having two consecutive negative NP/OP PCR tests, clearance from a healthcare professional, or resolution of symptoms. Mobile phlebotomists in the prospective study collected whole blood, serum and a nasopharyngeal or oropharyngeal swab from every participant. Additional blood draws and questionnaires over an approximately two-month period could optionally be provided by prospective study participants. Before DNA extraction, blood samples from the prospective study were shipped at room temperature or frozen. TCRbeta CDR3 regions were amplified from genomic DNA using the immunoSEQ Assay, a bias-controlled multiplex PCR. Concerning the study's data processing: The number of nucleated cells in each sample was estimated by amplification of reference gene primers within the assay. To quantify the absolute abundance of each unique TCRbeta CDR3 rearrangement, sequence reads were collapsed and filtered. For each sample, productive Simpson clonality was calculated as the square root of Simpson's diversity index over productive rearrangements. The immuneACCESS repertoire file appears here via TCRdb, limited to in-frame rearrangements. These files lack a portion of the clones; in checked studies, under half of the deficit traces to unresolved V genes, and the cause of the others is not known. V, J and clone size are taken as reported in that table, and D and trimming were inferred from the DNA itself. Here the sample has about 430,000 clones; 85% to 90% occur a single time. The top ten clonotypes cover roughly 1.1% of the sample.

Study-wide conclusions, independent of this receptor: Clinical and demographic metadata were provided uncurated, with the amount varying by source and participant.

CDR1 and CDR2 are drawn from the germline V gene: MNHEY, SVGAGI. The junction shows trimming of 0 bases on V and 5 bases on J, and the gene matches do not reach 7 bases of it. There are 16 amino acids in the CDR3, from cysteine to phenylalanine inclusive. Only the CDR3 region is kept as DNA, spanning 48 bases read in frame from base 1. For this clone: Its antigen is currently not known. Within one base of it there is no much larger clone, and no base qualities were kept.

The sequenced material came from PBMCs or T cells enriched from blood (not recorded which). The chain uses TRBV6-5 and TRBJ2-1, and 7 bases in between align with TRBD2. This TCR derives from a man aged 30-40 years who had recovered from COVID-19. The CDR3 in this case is CASSYSAGPPHNEQFF. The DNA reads TGTGCCAGCAGTTACTCAGCGGGGCCCCCTCACAATGAGCAGTTCTTC.